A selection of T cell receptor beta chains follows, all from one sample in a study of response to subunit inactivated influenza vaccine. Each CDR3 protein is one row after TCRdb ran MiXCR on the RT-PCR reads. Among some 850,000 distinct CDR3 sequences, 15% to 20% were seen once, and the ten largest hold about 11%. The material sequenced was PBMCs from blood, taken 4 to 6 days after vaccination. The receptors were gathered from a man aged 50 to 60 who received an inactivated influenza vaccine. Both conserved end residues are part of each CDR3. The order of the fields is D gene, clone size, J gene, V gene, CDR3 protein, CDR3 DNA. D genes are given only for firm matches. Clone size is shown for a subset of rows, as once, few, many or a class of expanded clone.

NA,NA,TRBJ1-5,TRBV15,CATSRVRTGNQPQHF,TGTGCCACCAGCAGAGTTCGGACTGGCAATCAGCCCCAGCATTTT
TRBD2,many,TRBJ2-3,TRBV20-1,CSAGTSGGTDTQYF,TGCAGTGCCGGGACTAGCGGGGGCACAGATACGCAGTATTTT
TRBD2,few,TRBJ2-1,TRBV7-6,CASSLRTSGEYNEQFF,TGTGCCAGCAGCTTAAGGACTAGCGGGGAATACAATGAGCAGTTCTTC
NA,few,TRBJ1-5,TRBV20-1,CSATRTVNQPQHF,TGCAGTGCCACCAGGACAGTTAATCAGCCCCAGCATTTT
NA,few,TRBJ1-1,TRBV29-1,CSGGGGKTEAFF,TGCAGCGGGGGAGGGGGGAAGACTGAAGCTTTCTTT
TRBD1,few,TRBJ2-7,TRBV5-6,CASSLEYRGPTEQYF,TGTGCCAGCAGCTTGGAGTATAGGGGGCCCACCGAGCAGTACTTC
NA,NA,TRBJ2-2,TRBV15,CATSRRQQYTGELFF,TGTGCCACCAGCAGACGACAGCAGTACACCGGGGAGCTGTTTTTT
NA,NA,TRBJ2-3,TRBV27,CASSSGRPDTQYF,TGTGCCAGCAGTTCGGGCCGGCCGGATACGCAGTATTTT
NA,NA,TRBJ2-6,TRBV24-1,CATSESTGANVLTF,TGTGCCACCAGTGAGTCCACCGGGGCCAACGTCCTGACTTTC
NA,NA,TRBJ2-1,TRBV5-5,CASSFQGSVSNEQFF,TGTGCCAGCAGCTTCCAGGGCTCGGTATCCAATGAGCAGTTCTTC
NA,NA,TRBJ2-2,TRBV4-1,CASSWTALTNTGELFF,TGCGCCAGCAGCTGGACAGCACTTACGAACACCGGGGAGCTGTTTTTT
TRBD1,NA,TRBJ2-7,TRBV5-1,CASADGGTGLYEQYF,TGCGCCAGTGCCGACGGTGGGACAGGGCTCTACGAGCAGTACTTC
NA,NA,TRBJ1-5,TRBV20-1,CSARDFSGSRDNQPQHF,TGCAGTGCTAGAGACTTCTCGGGATCCCGCGACAATCAGCCCCAGCATTTT
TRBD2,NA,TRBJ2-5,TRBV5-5,CASSLAASGVMQTQYF,TGTGCCAGCAGCTTGGCCGCTAGCGGGGTCATGCAGACCCAGTACTTC
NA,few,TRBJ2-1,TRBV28,CASSSRTVSSYNEQFF,TGTGCCAGCAGTTCCCGGACAGTAAGCTCCTACAATGAGCAGTTCTTC
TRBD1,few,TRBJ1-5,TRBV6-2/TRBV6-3,CASRDRVNQPQHF,TGTGCCAGTCGGGACAGGGTTAATCAGCCCCAGCATTTT
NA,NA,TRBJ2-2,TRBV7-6,CASSHSRDWPSNTGELFF,TGTGCCAGCAGCCATTCCCGGGACTGGCCTTCAAACACCGGGGAGCTGTTTTTT
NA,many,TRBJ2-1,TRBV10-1,CASSEGMREQFF,TGCGCCAGCAGTGAGGGGATGCGTGAGCAGTTCTTC
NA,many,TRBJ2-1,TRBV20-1,CSARTRTAGFEQFF,TGCAGTGCTAGAACGAGGACTGCAGGGTTTGAGCAGTTCTTC
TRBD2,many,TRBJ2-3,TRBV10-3,CAIRGLAGGEDTQYF,TGTGCCATCAGAGGACTAGCGGGAGGGGAAGATACGCAGTATTTT